The 4 T cell receptor beta chains below all came from one sample that was sequenced in a study of tumor-infiltrating lymphocytes in primary liver carcinoma (dated by TCRdb to the late 2010s). The data were produced on an Illumina HiSeq 2500. A constant-region primer and ProtoScript II reverse transcriptase were used to reverse-transcribe TCRbeta-specific cDNA from approximately 450 ng total RNA. TCRbeta libraries were built with three nested multiplex PCR rounds, a slightly modified ARM-PCR procedure. Each of the first two PCR rounds ran for approximately 10 cycles and used multiplex TRBV1-TRBV30 forward primers together with a Cbeta reverse primer. In TCRdb, the public reads were trimmed at Q25 with fastp and aligned with MiXCR, with productive beta chains retained. Every distinct CDR3 protein forms one entry, paired with its most common genes and DNA. The sample table holds approximately 99,000 distinct CDR3 sequences, of which approximately 68% were seen once. The top ten constitute 9% to 10% of the sample.

Total RNA and DNA were co-extracted from around 18-30 mg of bulk tissue with the AllPrep DNA/RNA mini kit, without cell sorting. The sequenced sample was liver tumor tissue from sampling region 5. Read against the paper, the sample's cell subset or site label means: tumor region T5, tumor centre. The source of these receptors is a woman aged 60-75 years with primary liver carcinoma and hepatitis B virus infection.

The chain couples TRBV4-2 to TRBJ2-7; 9 bases map to TRBD1. TRBJ2-1 explains the end of the DNA better; the J call may be wrong. From germline, CDR1 is LGHNA and CDR2 YNFKEQ. The CDR3 covers 17 residues. The CDR3 spells CASSLDPVGQGGYEQFF. DNA of the CDR3: TGTGCCAGCAGCCTAGATCCCGTGGGACAGGGTGGTTACGAGCAGTTCTTC.

Regarding this clonotype: A much larger clone is a single base away; this may be a read error. This rearrangement joins TRBV13 to TRBJ1-1; possibly TRBD1 for D (5 bases). Germline assignment: CDR1 PRHDT and CDR2 FYEKMQ (reference sequence). This CDR3 has 15 amino acids. Here the CDR3 reads CASSLDKTENTETFF. The CDR3 nucleotides are TGTGCCAGCAGCTTAGATAAGACAGAGAACACTGAAACTTTCTTT.

Worth noting for this clonotype: Given the absence of the conserved phenylalanine or tryptophan at the CDR3 end, a read error is likely. The chain recombines TRBV7-9 with TRBJ1-1, with 10 bases aligning to TRBD1. Germline loops: CDR1 SEHNR, CDR2 FQNEAQ (reference sequence). The CDR3 consists of 17 residues. Trimming cost V 6 bases and J 1 base; bases outside gene matches: 11. Here the CDR3 reads CASSHRDRGKENTEAFY. The CDR3 DNA follows: TGTGCCAGCAGTCACCGGGACAGGGGAAAGGAGAACACTGAAGCTTTCTAT.

This clonotype was counted between two and nine times. A much larger clone lies one base from this, so it may be a read error. V gene TRBV6-6 combines with J gene TRBJ2-3, with no clear D. Germline CDR1 reads MNHNY; CDR2 reads SVGAGI (reference sequence). This CDR3 spans 12 amino acids. The CDR3 region has the DNA TGTGCCAACAGTTACGTCGCAGATACGCAGTATTTT. Its protein is CANSYVADTQYF.